This TCR beta chain was captured by sequencing in a study of tumor-infiltrating lymphocytes in oesophageal squamous cell carcinoma. Via MiXCR, TCRdb re-called the PCR reads, giving one row per CDR3 protein. Among about 22,000 distinct CDR3 sequences listed, about 35% were seen once. From germline, CDR1 is SGHTA and CDR2 FQGTGA. The CDR3 covers 14 residues. Trimming left V 5 bases short and J 4 bases short, with 12 bases between. This clonotype counts as medium-sized. Sequenced input: esophageal tumor tissue. The chain is built from TRBV7-3 and TRBJ2-1; no clear D gene. The clonotype was recovered from a male donor with esophageal squamous cell carcinoma. The CDR3 coding sequence is TGTGCCAGCAGCCAAGGCTTCATTTACAATGAGCAGTTCTTC. Translating gives CASSQGFIYNEQFF. Using reference TRBV7-3 and TRBJ2-1 for the parts outside the CDR3, the full variable domain is GAGVSQTPSNKVTEKGKYVELRCDPISGHTALYWYRQSLGQGPEFLIYFQGTGAADDSGLPNDRFFAVRPEGSVSTLKIQRTERGDSAVYLCASSQGFIYNEQFFGPGTRLTVL.